Sequencing of this T cell receptor (beta chain) was carried out in a study of cytomegalovirus exposure and HLA in healthy donors. A multiplex PCR was run with 60 Vbeta primers and 13 Jbeta primers. TCRdb keeps only in-frame clones here, not all; method: immunoSEQ multiplex PCR. The table lists about 140,000 clones, approximately 80% of them singletons. Study-level points and caveats: Previously analyzed data showed that most TCR beta V segments were productive at a frequency of about 90% or about 30%.

Worth noting for this clone: What it binds is not known.

The CDR3 totals 13 residues. Germline assignment: CDR1 MNHEY and CDR2 SMNVEV (reference sequence). Deletions cut 4 bases from V and 1 base from J, with 5 bases between. The sample was PBMCs. The receptor was isolated from a woman aged 40 to 55 in good health and CMV-seronegative. V usage is TRBV27 and J usage is TRBJ2-1; D gene ambiguous. DNA of the CDR3: TGTGCCAGCAGTTCCCGTTCCTACAATGAGCAGTTCTTC. This sequence encodes CASSSRSYNEQFF.